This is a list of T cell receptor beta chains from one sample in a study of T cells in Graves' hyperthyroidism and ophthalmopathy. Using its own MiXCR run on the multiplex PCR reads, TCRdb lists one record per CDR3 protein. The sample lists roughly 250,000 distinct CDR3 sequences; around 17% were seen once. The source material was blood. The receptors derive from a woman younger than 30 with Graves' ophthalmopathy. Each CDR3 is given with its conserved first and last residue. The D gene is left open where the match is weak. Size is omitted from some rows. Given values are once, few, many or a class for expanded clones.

DNA: TGTGCCAGCAGCTTAGAAGGGGGCGCGGGTGAAGCTTTCTTT
CDR3: CASSLEGGAGEAFF
J: TRBJ1-1
D: TRBD1
size: NA
V: TRBV7-2

DNA: TGTGCCAGCAGTCCGACAGCCCAGGGGGCTAATGAAAAACTGTTTTTT
CDR3: CASSPTAQGANEKLFF
J: TRBJ1-4
D: TRBD1
size: many
V: TRBV2

DNA: TGTGCCAGCAGCTCTACGGGTCTATACGATGAGCAGTTCTTC
CDR3: CASSSTGLYDEQFF
J: TRBJ2-1
D: NA
size: many
V: TRBV3-1

DNA: TGCAGTGCCCCTGTGGGGGGGGCGGGAGCCTCCGAGACCCAGTACTTC
CDR3: CSAPVGGAGASETQYF
J: TRBJ2-5
D: NA
size: many
V: TRBV20-1

DNA: TGTGCCAGCAGCGTAGAAGCGGGGTTTTTCAATGAGCAGTTCTTC
CDR3: CASSVEAGFFNEQFF
J: TRBJ2-1
D: TRBD2
size: NA
V: TRBV9

DNA: TGCAGCACTACAGGGGGCTCGGGCACAGATACGCAGTATTTT
CDR3: CSTTGGSGTDTQYF
J: TRBJ2-3
D: TRBD1
size: few
V: TRBV29-1

DNA: TGTGCCAGCACTACCAGGGCGTCAGAGACCCAGTACTTC
CDR3: CASTTRASETQYF
J: TRBJ2-5
D: NA
size: many
V: TRBV11-1

DNA: TGTGCCATCAGCGAGACAGGGGCCCAAGAGACCCAGTACTTC
CDR3: CAISETGAQETQYF
J: TRBJ2-5
D: TRBD1
size: many
V: TRBV10-3

DNA: TGTGCCAGCAGCCCCCGGGGGGATAACTATGGCTACACCTTC
CDR3: CASSPRGDNYGYTF
J: TRBJ1-2
D: NA
size: many
V: TRBV4-2

DNA: TGCAGTGCTCGAGGGCCGGGACAGGGTTTTGGCTACACCTTC
CDR3: CSARGPGQGFGYTF
J: TRBJ1-2
D: TRBD1
size: many
V: TRBV20-1

DNA: TGTGCCAGCAGCCTGGGACACCCATCCTACAATGAGCAGTTCTTC
CDR3: CASSLGHPSYNEQFF
J: TRBJ2-1
D: NA
size: few
V: TRBV14

DNA: TGTGCCAGCAGTGAAGTGGGGGGGGACCACCCAGCTTTCTTT
CDR3: CASSEVGGDHPAFF
J: TRBJ1-1
D: NA
size: many
V: TRBV6-1

DNA: TGCAGTGCTAGAGGCGGGACAGGGCGAACTGAAGCTTTCTTT
CDR3: CSARGGTGRTEAFF
J: TRBJ1-1
D: TRBD1
size: many
V: TRBV20-1

DNA: TGTGCCAGTAGTATGAGGGGATTCGGGAATCAGCCCCAGCATTTT
CDR3: CASSMRGFGNQPQHF
J: TRBJ1-5
D: NA
size: many
V: TRBV19